The source of this T cell receptor (beta chain) is a study of blood T cell repertoires in COVID-19. The assay was immunoSEQ multiplex PCR, and TCRdb's table has in-frame clones only and misses some. The sample yields roughly 180,000 clones, over 70% seen once. Trimming took off 2 bases at V and 3 bases at J, with 14 bases between the two ends. Germline assignment: CDR1 WNHNN and CDR2 SYGVQD (reference sequence). This CDR3 comprises 16 residues. The specimen sequenced was PBMCs or T cells enriched from blood (not recorded which). This receptor was taken from a woman in her 40s with acute COVID-19. V and J are TRBV10-1 and TRBJ2-1; D is perhaps TRBD2 (6 bases). CDR3 sequence reads: CASSETTRSSYNEQFF. The CDR3 nucleotides read TGCGCCAGCAGTGAGACGACTAGATCCAGCTACAATGAGCAGTTCTTC.